The clone carrying this TCR beta chain was recorded a few times. Its antigen remains unidentified. V was shortened by 5 bases and J by 6 bases, with 16 bases between the two germline ends. CDR3 size: 15 residues. Per the germline V gene, CDR1 is SGHNT and CDR2 is YENEEA. TCRdb reprocessed the 5' RACE reads with MiXCR, giving one entry per CDR3 protein. The profile shows some 500,000 distinct CDR3 sequences, around an eighth of them singletons. The source of the sample is a study of T cells after yellow fever vaccination. Study results and caveats: Post-booster reappearance was seen for most primary-vaccination clones (just over 95% CD4, around 88% CD8).

This specimen was PBMCs, taken on the day of the yellow fever booster vaccination. The chain carries TRBV11-3 and TRBJ2-2; no clear D. The TCR originated in a man under 40 who received the YFV17D yellow fever vaccine. DNA of the CDR3: TGTGCCAGCAGCCCCAACTTGGCGCTTCCCGGGGAGCTGTTTTTT. Translated, it gives CASSPNLALPGELFF.